This T cell receptor (beta chain) stems from a study of blood T cell repertoires in COVID-19. The CDR3 contains 13 residues. CDR1 and CDR2 (germline): SGHTA, FQGNSA. The V end lost 4 bases, the J end lost 4 bases, and 8 bases lay between the germline ends. Using immunoSEQ multiplex PCR, the repertoire was profiled, and TCRdb retains in-frame clones only, with some absent. This sample yields some 290,000 clones, of which around 85% are seen a single time; less than 15% belongs to the top ten. Sequencing was performed on peripheral blood. The chain is built from TRBV7-2 and TRBJ2-1, with D unresolved. The TCR originated in a woman between 25 and 40 years old with COVID-19, enrolled during active disease. The CDR3 nucleotides are TGTGCCAGCAGCTCGCTACTTTACAATGAGCAGTTCTTC. It specifies CASSSLLYNEQFF.